This TCR beta chain was sequenced in a study of blood T cell repertoires in COVID-19 (dated by TCRdb to the early 2020s). Regarding the complete study: Samples from collaborators originated in the United States, Italy and Spain and spanned both the acute and convalescent phases of COVID-19. Samples were obtained from the ongoing ImmuneRACE study (first 160 participants) and from over a thousand subjects provided by 6 global collaborators. Sample metadata almost always included a de-identified subject ID, COVID-19 status, age in years and sex. Where HLA class I and class II types were available, the types were taken from metadata supplied by the sample provider, not from assay-based typing. The dataset comprised deeply sampled blood TCRbeta repertoires from subjects exposed to, actively infected with, or recovered from COVID-19. The repertoires were released in a freely available public database meant as a resource for research on the immune response to SARS-CoV-2. The prospective study material was composed of cDNA or gDNA derived from T cells, B-cell-depleted T cells, or PBMCs. Results the study describes overall, beyond this receptor: How much clinical and demographic metadata was included differed by source and by participant, and the metadata was provided uncurated.

Clipping removes 4 bases from V and 6 bases from J, with 13 as the unmatched junction base count. The germline V gene (reference sequence) specifies LNHDA as CDR1 and SQIVND as CDR2. The CDR3 has 17 amino acids, counting the end cysteine and phenylalanine. Left in the record is the CDR3 DNA by itself, 51 bases read in frame from the first base. Note on this clone: The target of this receptor is not known. No much larger clonotype is one base removed from it; base qualities were not supplied.

The immunoSEQ Assay, a bias-controlled multiplex PCR, was used to amplify TCRbeta CDR3 regions from genomic DNA. Regarding the original processing steps: Nucleated cell counts per sample were estimated from amplification of reference gene primers within the assay. To quantify the absolute abundance of each unique TCRbeta CDR3 rearrangement, sequence reads were collapsed and filtered. For each sample, productive Simpson clonality was calculated as the square root of Simpson's diversity index over productive rearrangements. TCRdb re-hosts the immuneACCESS table, in-frame sequences only. Its copies lack some clones; in the studies checked, an unresolved V gene accounts for under half of them, and the cause for the rest is not known. V, J and clone size are taken as reported in that table, and D and trimming were inferred from the DNA itself. The sample table records approximately 230,000 clones; more than 60% of these occur just once. The ten most abundant clones make up roughly 4.2% of the sample.

Whole blood was collected in K2EDTA tubes by collaborating institutions according to the institutions' own protocols. Collaborator samples were shipped for TCRbeta analysis as frozen whole blood, isolated PBMCs, or DNA extracted from either sample type. The source of this sequence is a woman in her forties with active or convalescent COVID-19. The chain was built from TRBV19 and TRBJ1-5; 9 central nucleotides agree with TRBD1. Sequencing was carried out using peripheral blood. This receptor carries the CDR3 CASSRTGEAWPSQPQHF. The DNA sequence is given as TGTGCCAGTAGTAGGACAGGGGAGGCGTGGCCAAGTCAGCCCCAGCATTTT.